The 3 T cell receptor beta chains in this list originate from one sample, sequenced in a study of CD8+CD57+ T cells in acquired aplastic anemia. According to the study, genomic DNA was the template for TCR beta VDJ and CDR3 profiling. MiXCR, applied by TCRdb to the reads, yields one record per CDR3 protein. The sample gives 200,000 or so distinct CDR3 sequences, almost 50% of which show up once; 20% is in the top ten. Patients chosen for sequencing had shown CD8+CD57+ cell expansion by flow cytometry. Source material: sorted CD4+, CD8+, or CD8+CD57+ T cells (not recorded which) from PBMCs. All receptors come from a human donor with aplastic anemia.

This clonotype was seen more than once but under ten times. A much larger clone lies a single base off, so this may be a read error. The rearrangement joins TRBV5-6 to TRBJ2-5; 7 nucleotides line up with TRBD2. The CDR3 totals 17 residues. Germline assignment: CDR1 SGHDT and CDR2 YYEEEE. CDR3 sequence reads: CASSLISGLADEEAQYF. The CDR3 DNA follows: TGTGCCAGCAGCTTGATATCGGGGCTAGCGGATGAAGAGGCCCAGTACTTC.

The chain has TRBV19 and TRBJ2-7, with 7 positions matching TRBD2. V shed 4 bases and J 7 bases; nucleotides not matched to a gene: 7. This CDR3 has 13 amino acids. Germline V gene lookup returns CDR1 LNHDA and CDR2 SQIVND (reference sequence). CDR3 residues: CASSTLGGEEQYF. The CDR3 DNA is TGTGCCAGTAGTACCTTGGGGGGGGAAGAGCAGTACTTC.

In DNA, the CDR3 is TGTGCCAGCAGCCAGACAGGGGATAACCACGAGCAGTACTTC. The encoded protein is CASSQTGDNHEQYF. The V call is TRBV28, the J call TRBJ2-7, with TRBD1 identical over 8 bases. This CDR3 contains 14 residues. Losses at the gene ends were 6 bases for V and 5 bases for J; bases not matched to a gene: 9. In germline, CDR1 is MDHEN, CDR2 SYDVKM.